The sequence of this T cell receptor beta chain was determined in a study of CD8 T cells in Susac syndrome. Random hexamers primed reverse transcription of about 0.5 to 1 ug RNA. One entry per CDR3 protein results from TCRdb running MiXCR on the immunoSEQ multiplex PCR reads. The sample holds some 150,000 distinct CDR3 sequences, around 96% seen once. The CDR3 runs 14 residues. Trimming stripped 0 bases from V and 5 bases from J, with 7 bases between. Germline CDR1 SGHTA, CDR2 FQGNSA. Peripheral blood CD8+ and CD4+ T cells were profiled by TCR beta sequencing. Patients with stable or active relapsing-remitting disease, all of them treatment-naive, made up the multiple sclerosis controls. The TEMRA cells underwent FACS enrichment, while the CD8+ and CD4+ T cells underwent negative isolation.

The TCR originated in a human donor with multiple sclerosis. Sequencing was carried out using CD8+ T cells from PBMCs. This sequence joins TRBV7-2 and TRBJ2-2; no reliable D call. CDR3 amino acids: CASSLAPGTGELFF. The CDR3 DNA reads as TGTGCCAGCAGCTTAGCTCCAGGTACCGGGGAGCTGTTTTTT.